The T cell receptor beta chain under discussion was sequenced for a study of shared clonotypes between healthy human individuals. Study-wide context: The plates for each donor numbered three CD4 naive, three CD4 memory, two CD8 naive and one CD8 memory. Findings of the study overall: The expectation was that sequencing depth would affect clonotype sharing among donors. Naive subsets, compared against memory subsets, generally had larger estimated richness values.

The authors ran the assay at deep level. Libraries were prepared by immunoSEQ multiplex PCR; TCRdb keeps only in-frame clonotypes and omits some of them. The table shows about 2 million clones, with approximately 95% occurring only once. Turning to this clone: No antigen is known for it.

Terminally differentiated effector memory CD45RA+ cells were left out of the naive CD8 fraction, which was CD45RO-negative and positively selected for CCR7. Material for sequencing was naive CD8+ T cells sorted from blood. The sequence derives from a man aged 18 to 30 in good health.

The CDR3 sequence: CASGQGLQETQYF. CDR3 DNA: TGTGCCAGCGGACAGGGGCTTCAAGAGACCCAGTACTTC. The V gene is TRBV6-5, the J gene TRBJ2-5, with 9 positions matching TRBD1. CDR1 MNHEY and CDR2 SVGAGI come from the germline V gene. The J segment lost 2 bases and the V segment lost 8 bases, leaving 3 bases of the junction unmatched. The CDR3 covers 13 residues.